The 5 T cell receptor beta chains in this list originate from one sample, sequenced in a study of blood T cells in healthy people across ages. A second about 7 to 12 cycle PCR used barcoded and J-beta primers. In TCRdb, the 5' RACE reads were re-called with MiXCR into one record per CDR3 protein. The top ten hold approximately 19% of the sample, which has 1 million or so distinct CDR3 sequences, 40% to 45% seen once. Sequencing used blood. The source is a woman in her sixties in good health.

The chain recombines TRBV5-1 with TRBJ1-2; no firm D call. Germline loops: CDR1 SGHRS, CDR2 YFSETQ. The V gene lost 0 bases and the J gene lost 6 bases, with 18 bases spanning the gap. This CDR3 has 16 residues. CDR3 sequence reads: CASSLDRARLGDGYTF. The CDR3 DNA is TGCGCCAGCAGCTTGGATCGCGCCAGGCTTGGTGATGGCTACACCTTC.

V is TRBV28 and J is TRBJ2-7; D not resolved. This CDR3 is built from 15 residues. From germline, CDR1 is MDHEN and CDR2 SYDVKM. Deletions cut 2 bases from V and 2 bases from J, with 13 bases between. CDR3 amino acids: CASSLTRESPYEQYF. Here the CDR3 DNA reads TGTGCCAGCAGTTTAACTCGCGAATCCCCCTACGAGCAGTACTTC.

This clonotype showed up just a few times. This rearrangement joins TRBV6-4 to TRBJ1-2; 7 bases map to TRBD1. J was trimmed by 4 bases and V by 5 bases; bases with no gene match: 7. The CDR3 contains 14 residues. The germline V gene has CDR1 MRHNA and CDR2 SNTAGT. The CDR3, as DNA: TGTGCCAGCAGTCCTGAACAGGGGATCTATGGCTACACCTTC. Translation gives CASSPEQGIYGYTF.

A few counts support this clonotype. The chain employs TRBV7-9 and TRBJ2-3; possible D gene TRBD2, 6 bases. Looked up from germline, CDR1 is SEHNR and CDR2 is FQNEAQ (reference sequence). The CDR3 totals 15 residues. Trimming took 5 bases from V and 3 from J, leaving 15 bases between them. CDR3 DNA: TGTGCCAGCAGCCCCTTGGGGGAGGAGACAGATACGCAGTATTTT. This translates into CASSPLGEETDTQYF.

The CDR3 DNA sequence: TGTGCCAGCAGCCAAAAATTCGGCGGGAACACCGGGGAGCTGTTTTTT. The encoded protein is CASSQKFGGNTGELFF. J is TRBJ2-2 and V is TRBV4-2; D uncertain. The CDR3 extends over 16 amino acids. Germline-derived CDR1 and CDR2 are LGHNA and YNFKEQ. V was clipped by 2 bases and J by 1 base, with 11 bases between them.